This TCR beta chain appears in the sequencing data of a study of shared clonotypes between healthy human individuals. Repertoires were generated with immunoSEQ multiplex PCR, while TCRdb's copy carries only in-frame clones and drops some. The sample has 550,000 to 750,000 clones, roughly 94% seen once. The V and J ends lost 6 bases and 12 bases, in that order; junction bases with no gene match: 5. CDR3 length: 11 residues. Germline V gene sequence: CDR1 LNHDA, CDR2 SQIVND (reference sequence). It was CD45RO-negative cells, positively selected for CCR7, that made up naive CD8 cells, with terminally differentiated effector memory CD45RA+ cells excluded. Adult Caucasians living in Nashville, Tennessee made up all of the donors.

The rearrangement uses TRBV19 and TRBJ1-2; 9 nucleotides line up with TRBD1. The sample comprised naive CD8+ T cells sorted from blood. The TCR sequence derives from a young man in good health. The CDR3 DNA is TGTGCCAGTAGGGGACAGGGCTCACACACCTTC. Its translation is CASRGQGSHTF. Full variable domain (missing parts from reference TRBV19 and TRBJ1-2): DGGITQSPKYLFRKEGQNVTLSCEQNLNHDAMYWYRQDPGQGLRLIYYSQIVNDFQKGDIAEGYSVSREKKESFPLTVTSAQKNPTAFYLCASRGQGSHTFGSGTRLTVV.